The 14 T cell receptor beta chains given below trace back to one sample, sequenced in a study of patients and donors after allogeneic stem cell transplantation. TCRdb recomputed calls from the RT-PCR reads with MiXCR, one row per CDR3 protein. Of approximately 9,000 distinct CDR3 sequences in the sample, roughly 4% are singletons; the top ten hold roughly 21%. The sequenced sample consisted of blood, either unsorted or a sorted T cell fraction (not recorded which). Receptors originate from a human donor who was either an allogeneic HSCT recipient or a stem cell or donor lymphocyte infusion donor (not recorded which). It is not recorded whose cells these are; they may come from a transplant donor.

The sample holds many counts of this clonotype. The chain uses TRBV20-1 and TRBJ2-4; D may be TRBD1 or TRBD2 (6 bases each). The germline gives CDR1 DFQATT, CDR2 SNEGSKA (reference sequence). This CDR3 has 14 amino acids. Trimming cost V 4 bases and J 8 bases, with 18 bases left between them. The CDR3 protein is CSAINYEGGYIQYF. The CDR3 bases are TGCAGTGCTATAAACTATGAGGGGGGCTACATTCAGTACTTC.

This clonotype was counted ten times or more. The genes are TRBV5-1 and TRBJ1-6; TRBD1 aligns across 9 bases. The CDR3 length is 16 residues. From germline, CDR1 is SGHRS and CDR2 YFSETQ. V gave up 0 bases and J gave up 6 bases; unmatched junction bases: 4. CDR3 sequence (DNA): TGCGCCAGCAGCTTGGTACAGGGGGCTCGTAATTCACCCCTCCACTTT. Translated: CASSLVQGARNSPLHF.

Ten or more counts support this clonotype. The chain combines TRBV5-6 with TRBJ2-7, with TRBD1 identical over 10 bases. The CDR3 has 14 residues. V shed 4 bases, J shed 3 bases, and the junction held 4 bases outside the gene matches. Per the germline V gene, CDR1 is SGHDT and CDR2 is YYEEEE. The CDR3 reads CASSAGQGHYEQYF. In nucleotides, the CDR3 is TGTGCCAGCAGCGCGGGACAGGGGCACTACGAGCAGTACTTC.

This clonotype was recorded many times. The chain uses TRBV5-5 and TRBJ2-5, with D uncertain. Trimming removed 5 bases at V and 1 base at J, with 12 bases between. The germline V gene has CDR1 SGHKS and CDR2 YYEKEE (reference sequence). The CDR3 totals 14 residues. Here the CDR3 DNA reads TGTGCCAGCAGACCAGACTGGGGCCAAGAGACCCAGTACTTC. Amino acid sequence: CASRPDWGQETQYF.

There are many counts of this clonotype. This chain uses TRBV7-9 with TRBJ2-5, with D perhaps TRBD2 (5 bases). This CDR3 comprises 16 residues. Germline V CDR1 and CDR2: SEHNR, FQNEAQ (reference sequence). V was cut by 5 bases and J by 4 bases, with 20 bases left in between. The CDR3 loop is CASSTPRNPGRETQYF. The CDR3 region has the DNA TGTGCCAGCAGCACCCCAAGAAACCCTGGGAGAGAGACCCAGTACTTC.

Ten or more counts support this clonotype. The chain uses TRBV28 and TRBJ2-7, with D perhaps matching TRBD1 (6 bases). V dropped 4 bases and J dropped 2 bases, with 12 bases sitting between them. From germline, CDR1 is MDHEN and CDR2 SYDVKM. The CDR3 contains 14 residues. This CDR3 is CASSSGQPPYEQYF. The CDR3 region has the DNA TGTGCCAGCAGTTCCGGACAGCCTCCCTACGAGCAGTACTTC. Supplemented by reference TRBV28 and TRBJ2-7, the full variable domain reads DVKVTQSSRYLVKRTGEKVFLECVQDMDHENMFWYRQDPGLGLRLIYFSYDVKMKEKGDIPEGYSVSREKKERFSLILESASTNQTSMYLCASSSGQPPYEQYFGPGTRLTVT.

By proportion, this clonotype is medium-sized. J is TRBJ2-1 and V is TRBV4-3; TRBD2 agrees at 12 bases. This CDR3 is built from 21 residues. Trimming cost V 0 bases and J 4 bases; bases outside gene matches: 16. Germline assignment: CDR1 LGHNA and CDR2 YSLEER. CDR3 DNA sequence: TGCGCCAGCAGCCAAGATACCCCGGGACTAGCGGGCGGCTTAAGGTACAATGAGCAGTTCTTC. It encodes CASSQDTPGLAGGLRYNEQFF.

Within the sample, this clonotype is medium-sized. The chain combines TRBV7-9 with TRBJ2-1; D is possibly TRBD1 (6 bases). Germline V lookup: CDR1 SEHNR, CDR2 FQNEAQ (reference sequence). This CDR3 is 15 amino acids long. Trimming took 4 bases from V and 4 from J, leaving 14 bases between them. DNA of the CDR3: TGTGCCAGCAGCTCGACCGGGACAAATTACAATGAGCAGTTCTTC. Its translation is CASSSTGTNYNEQFF.

Ten or more counts support this clonotype. The rearrangement uses TRBV10-3 and TRBJ1-2; TRBD1 is a possible D gene (5 bases). Trimming stripped 7 bases from V and 4 bases from J, with 16 bases between. The CDR3 is 14 residues long. Germline CDR1 and CDR2: ENHRY and SYGVKD. CDR3 residues: CAITAGGGSYGYTF. In DNA, the CDR3 is TGTGCCATCACGGCGGGGGGAGGTAGCTATGGCTACACCTTC.

By sample fraction, this clonotype is medium-sized. The rearrangement joins TRBV9 to TRBJ1-2, with 8 bases that match TRBD1. Looked up from germline, CDR1 is SGDLS and CDR2 is YYNGEE. The CDR3 sequence is 16 residues long. V shed 3 bases and J 4 bases; nucleotides not matched to a gene: 11. The CDR3 nucleotides read TGTGCCAGCAGCGCAGTCAGGGGGCAGGCCCCCTATGGCTACACCTTC. This gives the protein CASSAVRGQAPYGYTF. The full variable domain, in which reference TRBV9 and TRBJ1-2 provide the parts outside the CDR3, is DSGVTQTPKHLITATGQRVTLRCSPRSGDLSVYWYQQSLDQGLQFLIQYYNGEERAKGNILERFSAQQFPDLHSELNLSSLELGDSALYFCASSAVRGQAPYGYTFGSGTRLTVV.

This clonotype is medium-sized (0.01 to 0.1%). The genes are TRBV6-5 and TRBJ1-3; D is uncertain. The length of the CDR3 is 14 residues. Trimming stripped 6 bases from V and 0 bases from J, with 9 bases between. CDR1 and CDR2 (germline): MNHEY, SVGAGI. This CDR3 reads CASRPRSSGNTIYF. The CDR3 DNA follows: TGTGCCAGCAGACCAAGAAGCTCTGGAAACACCATATATTTT.

By its share, this clonotype is medium-sized. V is TRBV28 and J is TRBJ2-7, with D uncertain. The V end lost 6 bases, the J end lost 0 bases, and 6 bases lay between the germline ends. Germline V gene sequence: CDR1 MDHEN, CDR2 SYDVKM. The CDR3 has 12 residues. For the CDR3, the DNA is TGTGCCAGCAGCCACAGCTCCTACGAGCAGTACTTC. Encoded protein: CASSHSSYEQYF.

This clonotype has a count of ten or more. The chain carries TRBV5-8 and TRBJ1-5, with D tentatively TRBD1 (6 bases). This CDR3 has 17 residues. Germline values: CDR1 SGHTS, CDR2 YDEGEE. V lost 0 bases and J lost 0, with 13 bases in between. The DNA for the CDR3 is TGTGCCAGCAGCTTGGGACAGGAGAGCTATAGCAATCAGCCCCAGCATTTT. Its translation is CASSLGQESYSNQPQHF. Full variable domain (rest looked up from reference TRBV5-8 and TRBJ1-5): EAGVTQSPTHLIKTRGQQATLRCSPISGHTSVYWYQQALGLGLQFLLWYDEGEERNRGNFPPRFSGRQFPNYSSELNVNALELEDSALYLCASSLGQESYSNQPQHFGDGTRLSIL.

This clonotype counts as medium-sized (0.01 to 0.1%). The chain recombines TRBV5-1 with TRBJ1-2; D is ambiguous. The CDR3 totals 13 residues. Germline V CDR1 and CDR2: SGHRS, YFSETQ. Trimming took off 5 bases at V and 3 bases at J, with 11 bases between the two ends. CDR3 protein: CASSADGDYGYTF. CDR3 nucleotides: TGCGCCAGCAGTGCGGACGGCGACTATGGCTACACCTTC.